This T cell receptor (beta chain) stems from a study of blood T cells in healthy people across ages. This clonotype showed up just a few times. A sample-barcoded 5' primer and a J-beta primer mix were used in a second PCR of roughly 6 to 11 cycles. CDR3-containing paired-end reads numbered at least 2.5 million in each sample. From the 5' RACE reads, TCRdb called clonotypes with MiXCR, one entry per CDR3 protein. The sample shows about 800,000 distinct CDR3 sequences, about 47% of them seen only once. The source is a man older than 75 in good health. The sequenced sample consisted of blood.

DNA for the CDR3: TGCAGTGCCGCGAGACCCGACAGTTCCTACGAGCAGTACTTC. Translating gives CSAARPDSSYEQYF. The chain carries TRBV20-1 and TRBJ2-7, with a tentative D call TRBD1 (5 bases). The germline V gene has CDR1 DFQATT and CDR2 SNEGSKA (reference sequence). V lost 6 bases to trimming and J lost 1 base, with 16 bases between them. This CDR3 has 14 residues.